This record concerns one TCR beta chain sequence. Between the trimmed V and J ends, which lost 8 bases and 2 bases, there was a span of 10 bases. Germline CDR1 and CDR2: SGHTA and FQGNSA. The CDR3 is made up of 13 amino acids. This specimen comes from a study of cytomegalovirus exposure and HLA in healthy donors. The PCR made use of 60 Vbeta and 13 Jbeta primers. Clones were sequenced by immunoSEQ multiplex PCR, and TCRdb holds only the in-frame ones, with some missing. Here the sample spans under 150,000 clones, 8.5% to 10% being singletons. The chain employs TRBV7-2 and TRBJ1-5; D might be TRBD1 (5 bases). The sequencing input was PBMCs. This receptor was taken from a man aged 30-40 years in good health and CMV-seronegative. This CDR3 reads CASGGLGNQPQHF. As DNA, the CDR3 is TGTGCCAGCGGGGGACTCGGCAATCAGCCCCAGCATTTT. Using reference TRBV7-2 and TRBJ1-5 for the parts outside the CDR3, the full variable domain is GAGVSQSPSNKVTEKGKDVELRCDPISGHTALYWYRQSLGQGLEFLIYFQGNSAPDKSGLPSDRFSAERTGGSVSTLTIQRTQQEDSAVYLCASGGLGNQPQHFGDGTRLSIL.